Detailed here is one TCR beta chain. These data originate in a study of preoperative IRX-2 immunotherapy in early breast cancer. Clones were sequenced by immunoSEQ multiplex PCR, and TCRdb holds only the in-frame ones, with some missing. The sample includes 90,000 to 100,000 clones, about nine tenths of them seen just once. Specified treatment: preoperative locoregional IRX-2 cytokine immunotherapy. Preoperative locoregional IRX-2 cytokine immunotherapy was tested in the phase Ib source study. The clonotype comes from a human donor with breast cancer. The sample consisted of tumor tissue, taken after IRX-2 immunotherapy.

The CDR3 is CATSRWESSYEQYF. In DNA, the CDR3 is TGTGCCACCAGCAGATGGGAGAGCTCCTACGAGCAGTACTTC. This chain connects TRBV15 to TRBJ2-7; tentatively, D is TRBD2 (5 bases). Germline values: CDR1 LNHNV, CDR2 YYDKDF (reference sequence). The CDR3 spans 14 residues. V was cut by 2 bases and J by 0 bases, with 8 bases left in between.